This T cell receptor (beta chain) comes out of a study of blood T cell repertoires in COVID-19. Germline CDR1 reads MNHEY; CDR2 reads SMNVEV (reference sequence). This CDR3 comprises 15 residues. V lost 5 bases, J lost 4 bases, and 16 bases lay in between. The authors' processing: Amplification of reference gene primers was used by the study to estimate nucleated cell counts. Assay: immunoSEQ multiplex PCR; the TCRdb copy retains only in-frame clones and omits some. V, J and clone size reflect that table, while D and trimming were determined from the DNA. The data show 95,000 to 150,000 clones, with 84% seen just once and over 3% held by the top ten.

This clonotype was obtained from a woman in her 30s who had recovered from COVID-19. This sequence joins TRBV27 and TRBJ2-3; a possible D gene is TRBD1 (6 bases). What was sequenced was PBMCs or T cells enriched from blood (not recorded which). CDR3 DNA sequence: TGTGCCAGCAGTAGGGGGTGGTTGGAGTCAGATACGCAGTATTTT. Amino acid sequence: CASSRGWLESDTQYF.